The 31 T cell receptor beta chains reported below all come from one sample, sequenced in a study of blood T cell repertoires in COVID-19. The table came from immunoSEQ multiplex PCR; TCRdb's copy has only in-frame clones and leaves some out. The data hold more than 200,000 clones, with around 86% observed a single time. Sample: peripheral blood. All receptors come from a woman aged 55-70 years with COVID-19, enrolled during active disease.

V is TRBV7-9 and J is TRBJ1-2; TRBD1 matches at 8 bases. CDR3 size: 16 residues. The trim removed 1 base at V and 6 bases at J, leaving 10 bases unmatched. Germline V gene data show CDR1 as SEHNR and CDR2 as FQNEAQ (reference sequence). The CDR3 is CASSLGQGSRSHGYTF. The CDR3 DNA sequence: TGTGCCAGCAGCTTAGGACAGGGGAGCAGGAGTCATGGCTACACCTTC.

This clone appeared a single time. V and J are TRBV25-1 and TRBJ2-3, with D perhaps matching TRBD2 (5 bases). With 4 bases removed from V and 1 base from J, the gap between germline ends came to 9 bases. Germline V gives CDR1 MGHDK, CDR2 SYGVNS. The CDR3 totals 14 residues. The CDR3 nucleotides read TGTGCCAGCAGTGTACCCGGGGGCACAGATACGCAGTATTTT. As protein: CASSVPGGTDTQYF.

The CDR3 DNA sequence: TGTGCCAGCAGCAGGGAAAGCAATCAGCCCCAGCATTTT. Amino acid sequence: CASSRESNQPQHF. The chain carries TRBV6-4 and TRBJ1-5; possibly TRBD1 for D (5 bases). Germline-derived CDR1 and CDR2 are MRHNA and SNTAGT. Between the trimmed V and J ends, which lost 6 bases and 1 base, there was a span of 7 bases. CDR3 length equals 13 residues.

This clone was detected only a few times. The genes are TRBV19 and TRBJ1-2, with D possibly TRBD1 on 6 matching bases. Germline assignment: CDR1 LNHDA and CDR2 SQIVND (reference sequence). This CDR3 is 12 amino acids long. The V and J ends lost 1 base and 7 bases respectively, with 7 bases between them. Here the CDR3 DNA reads TGTGCCAGTAGTATAGTAGGGGGTGGCTACACCTTC. This encodes CASSIVGGGYTF.

This rearrangement joins TRBV19 to TRBJ1-2; 10 bases fit TRBD1. The germline gives CDR1 LNHDA, CDR2 SQIVND (reference sequence). The CDR3 covers 14 residues. The trim removed 6 bases at V and 2 bases at J, leaving 3 bases unmatched. In DNA form, the CDR3 reads TGTGCCAGTAGGGGGACAGGGGCCAACTATGGCTACACCTTC. As protein: CASRGTGANYGYTF.

The CDR3 here is CASSQDTNPGGYGYTF. CDR3 DNA sequence: TGTGCCAGCAGCCAAGATACTAATCCCGGGGGCTATGGCTACACCTTC. This rearrangement joins TRBV4-2 to TRBJ1-2, with D maybe TRBD1 (5 bases). The V gene's germline CDR1 is LGHNA and CDR2 YNFKEQ. V was pared by 0 bases and J by 4 bases, with 15 bases between. The CDR3 consists of 16 residues.

V and J are TRBV29-1 and TRBJ1-2; D is ambiguous. V dropped 7 bases and J dropped 5 bases, with 17 bases sitting between them. The CDR3 runs 13 residues. Germline-derived CDR1 and CDR2 are SQVTM and ANQGSEA. DNA for the CDR3: TGCAGCGCCCTAGAGGGCTCGGAGTATGGCTACACCTTC. It is translated as CSALEGSEYGYTF. The whole variable domain, remainder taken from reference TRBV29-1 and TRBJ1-2, is SAVISQKPSRDICQRGTSLTIQCQVDSQVTMMFWYRQQPGQSLTLIATANQGSEATYESGFVIDKFPISRPNLTFSTLTVSNMSPEDSSIYLCSALEGSEYGYTFGSGTRLTVV.

This chain connects TRBV28 to TRBJ1-5; 10 bases match TRBD1. Trimming at V came to 2 bases and at J to 2 bases, leaving 3 bases not matched to a gene. The V gene's germline CDR1 is MDHEN and CDR2 SYDVKM. This CDR3 comprises 16 residues. The CDR3 DNA reads TGTGCCAGCAGTTTAACCGGGACAGGGGGCAATCAGCCCCAGCATTTT. It translates to CASSLTGTGGNQPQHF.

The chain recombines TRBV16 with TRBJ1-1; D is ambiguous. Germline-derived CDR1 and CDR2 are KGHSY and FQNENV. The CDR3 extends over 11 amino acids. V was clipped by 4 bases and J by 6 bases, with 6 bases between them. The CDR3 nucleotides read TGTGCCAGCAGCCCCTATTCTGAAGCTTTCTTT. This gives the protein CASSPYSEAFF. The whole variable domain, filled in from reference TRBV16 and TRBJ1-1, reads GEEVAQTPKHLVRGEGQKAKLYCAPIKGHSYVFWYQQVLKNEFKFLISFQNENVFDETGMPKERFSAKCLPNSPCSLEIQATKLEDSAVYFCASSPYSEAFFGQGTRLTVV.

This clone was seen a single time. V usage is TRBV6-5 and J usage is TRBJ1-5; D remains ambiguous. Trimming took off 6 bases at V and 0 bases at J, with 9 bases between the two ends. Germline CDR1 reads MNHEY; CDR2 reads SVGAGI. CDR3 length: 14 amino acids. CDR3 DNA sequence: TGTGCCAGCAGAACGGGGTATAGCAATCAGCCCCAGCATTTT. It is translated as CASRTGYSNQPQHF.

V usage is TRBV6-5 and J usage is TRBJ2-7; 14 bases fit TRBD2. V lost 2 bases, J lost 4 bases, and 4 bases stayed unmatched. From germline, CDR1 is MNHEY and CDR2 SVGAGI. The CDR3 has 16 residues. Written as DNA, the CDR3 is TGTGCCAGCAGTTACACTGGGACTAGCGGGAGTTACGAGCAGTACTTC. It translates to CASSYTGTSGSYEQYF.

CDR3 sequence reads: CASSFPGQGDYEQYF. CDR3 in DNA: TGTGCCAGCAGTTTCCCGGGACAGGGGGACTACGAGCAGTACTTC. The chain uses TRBV6-2 or TRBV6-3 and TRBJ2-7, with TRBD1 matching 11 bases. CDR3 length: 15 amino acids. Germline CDR1 reads MNHEY; CDR2 reads SVGEGT. Trimming cost V 4 bases and J 3 bases; bases outside gene matches: 5.

V gene TRBV2 combines with J gene TRBJ1-3; 8 nucleotides match TRBD1. CDR1 SNHLY and CDR2 FYNNEI come from the germline V gene. V lost 6 bases, J lost 4 bases, and 5 bases stayed unmatched. CDR3 size: 14 residues. The CDR3 DNA follows: TGTGCCAGCAGCCTTAGGACAGGGGGAAACACCATATATTTT. Residues: CASSLRTGGNTIYF.

The table lists this clone with a few counts. The rearrangement links TRBV7-2 to TRBJ2-1; 9 nucleotides match TRBD1. Germline V gene data show CDR1 as SGHTA and CDR2 as FQGNSA. This CDR3 contains 15 residues. V was pared by 5 bases and J by 6 bases, with 8 bases of the junction left unmatched. In nucleotides, the CDR3 is TGTGCCAGCAGCCCCTGGACAGGGGTTACCAATGAGCAGTTCTTC. Protein sequence: CASSPWTGVTNEQFF.

The rearrangement links TRBV5-4 to TRBJ1-4; D remains unclear. The CDR3 runs to 14 residues. The V end lost 4 bases, the J end lost 4 bases, and 11 bases lay between the germline ends. Germline assignment: CDR1 SGHNT and CDR2 YYREEE (reference sequence). Written as DNA, the CDR3 is TGTGCCAGCAGCCCAGAGGTTAATAATGAAAAACTGTTTTTT. Its translation is CASSPEVNNEKLFF. Drawing the rest from reference TRBV5-4 and TRBJ1-4, the complete variable domain is ETGVTQSPTHLIKTRGQQVTLRCSSQSGHNTVSWYQQALGQGPQFIFQYYREEENGRGNFPPRFSGLQFPNYSSELNVNALELDDSALYLCASSPEVNNEKLFFGSGTQLSVL.

The chain is built from TRBV6-5 and TRBJ2-5, with TRBD1 matching 10 bases. The CDR3 is made up of 15 amino acids. V was clipped by 6 bases and J by 4 bases; unmatched bases: 8. Germline CDR1 and CDR2: MNHEY and SVGAGI. CDR3 nucleotides: TGTGCCAGCAGCACGATTCGGACAGGGGGAGAGACCCAGTACTTC. Protein sequence: CASSTIRTGGETQYF.

Worth noting for this clone: Compared with germline, one end of the junction differs, possibly owing to a read error. V and J are TRBV5-4 and TRBJ2-5, with TRBD2 matching over 9 bases. The germline CDR1 and CDR2 sequences are SGHNT and YYREEE (reference sequence). The CDR3 consists of 13 residues. The DNA of the CDR3 is TGTGCCAGCAGCTTGGACCCCAGCGGGAGGACAAACTTC. This gives the protein CASSLDPSGRTNF.

As regards this clone: Additional DNA sequences in this sample encode the identical CDR3. The chain carries TRBV7-9 and TRBJ1-5; D is undetermined. This CDR3 has 13 residues. The germline CDR1 and CDR2 sequences are SEHNR and FQNEAQ (reference sequence). The V end lost 1 base, the J end lost 7 bases, and 8 bases lay between the germline ends. The CDR3 nucleotides are TGTGCCAGCAGCTTAGGGGGAGACCAGCCCCAGCATTTT. Residues: CASSLGGDQPQHF.

The CDR3 spells CASSSRGRTYEQYF. The CDR3 nucleotides are TGCGCCAGCAGCTCACGGGGTAGGACCTACGAGCAGTACTTC. The chain joins TRBV5-1 to TRBJ2-7, with a weak D call TRBD2 (5 bases). V was shortened by 3 bases and J by 2 bases, with 12 bases between the two germline ends. The CDR3 length is 14 residues. From germline, CDR1 is SGHRS and CDR2 YFSETQ.

The chain carries TRBV28 and TRBJ2-5, with 12 positions matching TRBD2. Germline CDR1 and CDR2: MDHEN and SYDVKM. This CDR3 has 13 amino acids. V gave up 5 bases and J gave up 9 bases; unmatched junction bases: 4. CDR3: CASSPRLAGAQYF. As DNA, the CDR3 is TGTGCCAGCAGTCCAAGACTAGCGGGGGCCCAGTACTTC. Full variable domain (remainder filled in from reference TRBV28 and TRBJ2-5): DVKVTQSSRYLVKRTGEKVFLECVQDMDHENMFWYRQDPGLGLRLIYFSYDVKMKEKGDIPEGYSVSREKKERFSLILESASTNQTSMYLCASSPRLAGAQYFGPGTRLLVL.

The chain recombines TRBV5-1 with TRBJ2-7; 10 bases map to TRBD1. J lost 4 bases, V lost 0 bases, and 4 bases had no gene match. Looked up from germline, CDR1 is SGHRS and CDR2 is YFSETQ. There are 15 residues in the CDR3. The CDR3: CASSLGGQGVYEQYF. In nucleotides, the CDR3 is TGCGCCAGCAGCTTGGGAGGACAGGGGGTTTACGAGCAGTACTTC. The whole variable domain, filled in from reference TRBV5-1 and TRBJ2-7, reads KAGVTQTPRYLIKTRGQQVTLSCSPISGHRSVSWYQQTPGQGLQFLFEYFSETQRNKGNFPGRFSGRQFSNSRSEMNVSTLELGDSALYLCASSLGGQGVYEQYFGPGTRLTVT.

This clone came up a few times. The V and J genes are TRBV20-1 and TRBJ2-7; D is uncertain. Germline-derived CDR1 and CDR2 are DFQATT and SNEGSKA (reference sequence). The CDR3 extends over 11 amino acids. V was clipped by 4 bases and J by 2 bases, with 6 bases between them. Here the CDR3 reads CSANLPYEQYF. The CDR3 nucleotides are TGCAGTGCTAACTTACCCTACGAGCAGTACTTC.

V gene TRBV13 combines with J gene TRBJ2-1; 10 bases line up with TRBD2. This CDR3 is 14 amino acids long. Germline lookup yields CDR1 PRHDT and CDR2 FYEKMQ (reference sequence). V lost 5 bases to trimming and J lost 5 bases; unmatched junction nucleotides: 3. The CDR3 DNA reads as TGTGCCAGCAGCCCCGGACTAGCGGACAATGAGCAGTTCTTC. Its translation: CASSPGLADNEQFF.

The chain carries TRBV25-1 and TRBJ2-3; D is unresolved. The V gene's germline CDR1 is MGHDK and CDR2 SYGVNS. V gave up 3 bases and J gave up 2 bases, with 3 bases separating them. CDR3 length: 12 amino acids. CDR3 DNA sequence: TGTGCCAGCAGTGATCTCACAGATACGCAGTATTTT. Translated: CASSDLTDTQYF. The full variable domain, with the rest looked up from reference TRBV25-1 and TRBJ2-3, is EADIYQTPRYLVIGTGKKITLECSQTMGHDKMYWYQQDPGMELHLIHYSYGVNSTEKGDLSSESTVSRIRTEHFPLTLESARPSHTSQYLCASSDLTDTQYFGPGTRLTVL.

The V and J genes are TRBV7-9 and TRBJ2-7; 9 positions match TRBD1. Trimming cost V 5 bases and J 0 bases; bases outside gene matches: 17. There are 19 residues in the CDR3. Germline CDR1 SEHNR, CDR2 FQNEAQ (reference sequence). CDR3 loop: CASSLPGQGRSGSSYEQYF. In DNA form, the CDR3 reads TGTGCCAGCAGCCTTCCGGGACAGGGTCGTTCGGGGAGCTCCTACGAGCAGTACTTC.

The V and J genes are TRBV7-8 and TRBJ1-5; possibly TRBD1 for D (5 bases). The CDR3 has 15 amino acids. V was cut by 5 bases and J by 5 bases, with 16 bases left in between. CDR1 SGHVS and CDR2 FQNEAQ come from the germline V gene. In DNA form, the CDR3 reads TGTGCCAGCAGCCCAAGCGGGGGGGGATATCAGCCCCAGCATTTT. The encoded protein is CASSPSGGGYQPQHF.

The chain recombines TRBV11-2 with TRBJ2-2, with 8 bases matching TRBD2. Germline V gene sequence: CDR1 SGHAT, CDR2 FQNNGV. The CDR3 length is 16 residues. After removal of 7 bases from V and 4 bases from J, the junction contained 11 bases not matched to a gene. The CDR3 nucleotides are TGTGCCAGCACACGGGGAGCGGGAGTGACCACCGGGGAGCTGTTTTTT. This translates into CASTRGAGVTTGELFF. Variable domain in full (rest from reference TRBV11-2 and TRBJ2-2): EAGVAQSPRYKIIEKRQSVAFWCNPISGHATLYWYQQILGQGPKLLIQFQNNGVVDDSQLPKDRFSAERLKGVDSTLKIQPAKLEDSAVYLCASTRGAGVTTGELFFGEGSRLTVL.

The genes are TRBV28 and TRBJ1-4; TRBD1 matches at 8 bases. CDR1 is MDHEN, CDR2 SYDVKM, per germline. V trimming: 6 bases; J trimming: 5 bases; junction bases outside the gene matches: 5. CDR3 size: 14 residues. As DNA, the CDR3 is TGTGCCAGCAGGGAGGGACAGGCAAATGAAAAACTGTTTTTT. It specifies CASREGQANEKLFF.

The chain has TRBV12-3 or TRBV12-4 and TRBJ2-5; the match to TRBD1 covers 8 bases. V trimming: 7 bases; J trimming: 2 bases; junction bases outside the gene matches: 0. The CDR3 is 12 amino acids. CDR3 DNA: TGTGCCAGCAACAGGGGGCAAGAGACCCAGTACTTC. It encodes CASNRGQETQYF.

This chain joins TRBV5-5 and TRBJ1-2, with 12 bases identical to TRBD1. J was trimmed by 8 bases and V by 3 bases; bases with no gene match: 5. CDR1 is SGHKS, CDR2 YYEKEE, per germline (reference sequence). This CDR3 comprises 14 residues. Here the CDR3 reads CASSWDRGHWGYTF. In nucleotides, the CDR3 is TGTGCCAGCAGCTGGGACAGGGGGCATTGGGGCTACACCTTC.

DNA for the CDR3: TGTGCCAGCAGTATTTCTTTCCGGACCCAGTACTTC. Its translation: CASSISFRTQYF. This chain joins TRBV12-3 or TRBV12-4 and TRBJ2-5; D uncertain. V lost 5 bases and J lost 7, with 11 bases in between. The CDR3 has 12 amino acids.